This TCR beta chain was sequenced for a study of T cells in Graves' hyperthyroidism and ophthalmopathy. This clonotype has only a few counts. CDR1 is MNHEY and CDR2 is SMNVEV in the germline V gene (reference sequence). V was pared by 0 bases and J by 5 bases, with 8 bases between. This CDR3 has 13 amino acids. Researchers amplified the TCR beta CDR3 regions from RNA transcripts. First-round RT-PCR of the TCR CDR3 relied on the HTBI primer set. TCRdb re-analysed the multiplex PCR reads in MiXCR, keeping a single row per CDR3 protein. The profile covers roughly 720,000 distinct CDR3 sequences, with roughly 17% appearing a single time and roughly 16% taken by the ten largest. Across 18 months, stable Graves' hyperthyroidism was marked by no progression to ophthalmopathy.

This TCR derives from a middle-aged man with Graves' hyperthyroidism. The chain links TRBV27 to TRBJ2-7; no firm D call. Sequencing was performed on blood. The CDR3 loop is CASSLSGINEQYF. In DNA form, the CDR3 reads TGTGCCAGCAGTTTATCAGGGATCAACGAGCAGTACTTC.